The clone carrying this T cell receptor (beta chain) appeared a single time. Its specificity is not known. The data were taken from a study of blood T cells in healthy people across ages. Study as a whole: Template-switching capture recovered about one barcoded beta molecule per two T cells.

At least 5 micrograms of total RNA were extracted per sample. The CDR3 is made up of 13 amino acids. Trimming cost V 7 bases and J 4 bases, with 13 bases left between them. Using a J-beta primer mix together with a sample-barcoded 5' primer, a second PCR was run for about 7 to 12 cycles. MiXCR, applied by TCRdb to the 5' RACE reads, yields one record per CDR3 protein. The sample lists about 1.7 million distinct CDR3 sequences; roughly 30% were seen once. General study points: Fewer expanded clones and more diversity marked long-lived versus aged donors.

The gene calls are TRBV12-3 or TRBV12-4 and TRBJ1-1; possibly TRBD1 for D (6 bases). This TCR derives from a woman aged 25 to 39 in good health. The sequenced sample was blood. The CDR3 protein is CASTETDSTEAFF. In nucleotides, the CDR3 is TGTGCCAGCACCGAAACGGACAGCACTGAAGCTTTCTTT.